This T cell receptor beta chain was documented in a study of neoadjuvant nivolumab and ipilimumab in lung cancer. The CDR3 spans 15 residues. The germline gives CDR1 GTSNPN, CDR2 SVGIG (reference sequence). With 2 bases clipped from V and 3 bases from J, the junction kept 9 bases outside the gene matches. On this clone itself: Its cognate antigen is unknown.

Profiled with immunoSEQ multiplex PCR; TCRdb holds only in-frame clones, not every one. The sample lists 40,000 to 55,000 clones; roughly 91% were seen once. Findings and caveats of the study: Higher pretherapy blood TCR richness went with higher resected-tumor richness.

The clonotype originates from an adult with non-small cell lung cancer. Some clones in this sample may be carry-over from other donors' samples. The V and J genes are TRBV30 and TRBJ2-5; 7 nucleotides align to TRBD2. Material: blood, obtained before neoadjuvant nivolumab, alone or with ipilimumab. CDR3 sequence reads: CAWSRLGLGKETQYF. The CDR3 bases are TGTGCCTGGAGTCGACTCGGACTAGGAAAAGAGACCCAGTACTTC.